This T cell receptor (beta chain) was retrieved from a study of T cells after yellow fever vaccination. TCRdb analysed the 5' RACE reads with MiXCR anew, one entry per CDR3 protein. The sample consists of almost 600,000 distinct CDR3 sequences, less than 15% of them appearing once. Trimming pared 1 base from V and 5 bases from J, leaving 9 bases between. The germline V gene encodes CDR1 SEHNR and CDR2 FQNEAQ (reference sequence). This CDR3 contains 15 residues. The sequence was obtained from a man aged 25 to 40 who received the YFV17D yellow fever vaccine. Sequencing used PBMCs, obtained on the day of the yellow fever booster vaccination. The V and J genes are TRBV7-9 and TRBJ1-6; unclear D gene. CDR3: CASSLELTDNSPLHF. Written as DNA, the CDR3 is TGTGCCAGCAGCTTAGAGTTGACGGATAATTCACCCCTCCACTTT.